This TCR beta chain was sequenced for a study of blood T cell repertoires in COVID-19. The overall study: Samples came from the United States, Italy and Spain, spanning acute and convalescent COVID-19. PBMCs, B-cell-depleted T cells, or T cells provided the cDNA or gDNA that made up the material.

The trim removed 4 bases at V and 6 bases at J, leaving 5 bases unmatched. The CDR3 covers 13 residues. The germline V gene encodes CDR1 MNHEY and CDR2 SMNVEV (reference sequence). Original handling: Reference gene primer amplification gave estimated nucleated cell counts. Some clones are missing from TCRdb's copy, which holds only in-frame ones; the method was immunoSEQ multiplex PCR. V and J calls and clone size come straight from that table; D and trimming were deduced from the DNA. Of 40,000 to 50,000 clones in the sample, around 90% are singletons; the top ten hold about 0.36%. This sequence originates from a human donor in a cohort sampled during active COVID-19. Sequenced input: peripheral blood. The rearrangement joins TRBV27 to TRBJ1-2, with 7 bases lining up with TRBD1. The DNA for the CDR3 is TGTGCCAGCAGTTCCGGACAGGCCCATGGCTACACCTTC. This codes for CASSSGQAHGYTF.